A selection of T cell receptor beta chains follows, all from one sample in a study of T-cell memory formation after mild COVID-19. Via MiXCR, TCRdb re-called the 5' RACE reads, giving one row per CDR3 protein. Of about 430,000 distinct CDR3 sequences listed, about 24% were seen once; the top ten hold roughly 9.7%. The sample was PBMCs or a T cell subset sorted from them (not recorded which). The source of these receptors is an adult woman who had mild COVID-19 (a few samples of this study predate the infection). Cell type and time point are not known. Both conserved end residues are part of each CDR3. A D gene is named only where the DNA matches it firmly. Expanded clones get a size class; other rows say once, few or many, or leave the size out.

V gene	clone size	J gene	D gene	CDR3 protein	CDR3 DNA
TRBV24-1	few	TRBJ1-6	-	CATSVRFYSPLHF	TGTGCCACCAGTGTTCGGTTCTATTCACCCCTCCACTTT
TRBV5-1	few	TRBJ2-7	-	CASSLDRRYEQYF	TGCGCCAGCAGCTTGGACAGACGCTACGAGCAGTACTTC
TRBV20-1	few	TRBJ1-5	-	CSARVLPARVGQPQHF	TGCAGTGCTAGAGTACTTCCCGCCCGGGTCGGGCAGCCCCAGCATTTT
TRBV9	few	TRBJ2-3	-	CASSLTAGRNTDTQYF	TGTGCCAGCAGCCTTACAGCGGGCCGTAACACAGATACGCAGTATTTT
TRBV24-1	few	TRBJ2-7	-	CATSDLDLGEQYF	TGTGCCACCAGTGACTTGGACCTGGGAGAGCAGTACTTC
TRBV7-9	-	TRBJ2-5	-	CASSSDSVSSAQYF	TGTGCCAGCAGCTCGGACTCGGTGTCGTCGGCCCAGTACTTC
TRBV11-2	-	TRBJ2-2	TRBD2	CASSPGLAGGMNTGELFF	TGTGCCAGCAGCCCGGGACTAGCGGGGGGGATGAACACCGGGGAGCTGTTTTTT
TRBV2	-	TRBJ1-5	-	CASSEVQPQPQHF	TGTGCCAGCAGTGAAGTACAGCCCCAGCCCCAGCATTTT
TRBV9	-	TRBJ2-7	TRBD1	CASSAPGGSYEQYF	TGTGCCAGCAGCGCTCCAGGGGGCTCCTACGAGCAGTACTTC
TRBV2	few	TRBJ2-5	-	CASVRRQLVGETQYF	TGTGCCAGCGTGAGACGGCAGCTAGTGGGGGAGACCCAGTACTTC
TRBV4-1	-	TRBJ1-2	-	CASSQVTDRVGYTF	TGCGCCAGCAGCCAAGTTACAGATCGAGTTGGCTACACCTTC
TRBV3-1	-	TRBJ1-1	-	CASSDTGLHTGTEAFF	TGTGCCAGCAGTGACACCGGACTTCATACTGGCACTGAAGCTTTCTTT